This T cell receptor (beta chain) derives from a study of blood T cell repertoires in COVID-19. In the original analysis: Amplification with reference gene primers provided the estimates of nucleated cell counts. Profiled with immunoSEQ multiplex PCR; TCRdb holds only in-frame clones, not every one. Clonal size and the V and J genes are those of that table, whereas D and trimming came from the DNA. The sample lists about 280,000 clones, less than 85% occurring once. The clonotype was recovered from a woman in her forties or fifties who had recovered from COVID-19. The sequencing input was PBMCs or T cells enriched from blood (not recorded which).

The DNA of the CDR3 is TGTGCCAGCTCACCAGAGACAGGGGATGGTAGCAATCAGCCCCAGCATTTT. It translates to CASSPETGDGSNQPQHF. The chain couples TRBV18 to TRBJ1-5; 8 bases match TRBD1. V shed 2 bases and J 0 bases; nucleotides not matched to a gene: 6. The CDR3 has 17 amino acids. Per germline, CDR1 KGHSH and CDR2 LQKENI. The whole variable domain, filled in from reference TRBV18 and TRBJ1-5, reads NAGVMQNPRHLVRRRGQEARLRCSPMKGHSHVYWYRQLPEEGLKFMVYLQKENIIDESGMPKERFSAEFPKEGPSILRIQQVVRGDSAAYFCASSPETGDGSNQPQHFGDGTRLSIL.